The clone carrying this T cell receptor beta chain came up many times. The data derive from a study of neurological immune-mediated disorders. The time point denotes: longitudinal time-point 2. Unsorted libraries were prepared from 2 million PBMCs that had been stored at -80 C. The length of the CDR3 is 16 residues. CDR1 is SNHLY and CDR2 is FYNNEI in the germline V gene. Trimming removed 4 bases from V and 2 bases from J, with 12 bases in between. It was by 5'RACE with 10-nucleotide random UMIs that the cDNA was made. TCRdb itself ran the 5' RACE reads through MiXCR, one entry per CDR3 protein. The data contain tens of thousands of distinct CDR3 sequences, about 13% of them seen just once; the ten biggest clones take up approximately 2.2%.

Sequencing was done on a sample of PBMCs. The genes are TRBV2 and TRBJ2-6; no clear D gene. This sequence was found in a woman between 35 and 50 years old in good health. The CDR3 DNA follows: TGTGCCAGCAGTGCCCGACCTCCAGCTGGGGCCAACGTCCTGACTTTC. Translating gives CASSARPPAGANVLTF.